These 30 T cell receptor beta chains share one sample of origin, sequenced in a study of graft-versus-host responses after intestinal transplantation. Libraries were prepared by immunoSEQ multiplex PCR; TCRdb keeps only in-frame clonotypes and omits some of them. This table has 85,000 to 90,000 clones, roughly 92% appearing once. Which antigens these TCRs recognize remains unknown. This material consisted of unstimulated CD4+ T cells sorted from spleen or lymph node cells, taken before intestinal transplant. All receptors derive from a human donor who received an intestinal transplant.

The J gene is TRBJ2-5, the V gene TRBV6-6; D not resolved. Trimming took 3 bases from V and 0 from J, leaving 14 bases between them. Germline-derived CDR1 and CDR2 are MNHNY and SVGAGI (reference sequence). The CDR3 has 16 residues. The CDR3: CASSYKGSRNQETQYF. For the CDR3, the DNA is TGTGCCAGCAGTTATAAGGGTTCTCGTAACCAAGAGACCCAGTACTTC.

The V and J genes are TRBV6-5 and TRBJ1-1; D gene ambiguous. The germline gives CDR1 MNHEY, CDR2 SVGAGI. Trimming took off 4 bases at V and 6 bases at J, with 9 bases between the two ends. CDR3 length: 12 residues. Here the CDR3 reads CASSSYGPEAFF. The CDR3 DNA follows: TGTGCCAGCAGTTCTTACGGACCTGAAGCTTTCTTT.

The rearrangement links TRBV9 to TRBJ2-1, with a weak D call TRBD1 (5 bases). V dropped 3 bases and J dropped 3 bases, with 13 bases sitting between them. Germline lookup yields CDR1 SGDLS and CDR2 YYNGEE. The CDR3 loop spans 15 amino acids. CDR3 sequence (DNA): TGTGCCAGCAGCGGCCTTGGACAACACTACAATGAGCAGTTCTTC. This codes for CASSGLGQHYNEQFF.

This clone was recorded a few times. The chain links TRBV11-2 to TRBJ2-1; D unclear. This CDR3 is built from 13 residues. Per the germline V gene, CDR1 is SGHAT and CDR2 is FQNNGV. Between the trimmed V and J ends, which lost 5 bases and 8 bases, there was a span of 13 bases. DNA for the CDR3: TGTGCCAGCAGCCCCTTTCCCGCCGATGAGCAGTTCTTC. This sequence encodes CASSPFPADEQFF.

The rearrangement joins TRBV28 to TRBJ2-7; D is perhaps TRBD1 (5 bases). Germline values: CDR1 MDHEN, CDR2 SYDVKM. Trimming took 3 bases from V and 5 from J, leaving 14 bases between them. The CDR3 is 14 residues long. The DNA of the CDR3 is TGTGCCAGCAGTTTCGCAGGGCCCCTAGACGAGCAGTACTTC. Translation gives CASSFAGPLDEQYF.

CDR3 sequence (DNA): TGTGCCAGCAGCCAAGGCCGGGAGGCCGACTACGAGCAGTACTTC. Protein: CASSQGREADYEQYF. The chain links TRBV4-2 to TRBJ2-7; 7 positions match TRBD2. V gave up 1 base and J gave up 3 bases; unmatched junction bases: 6. The CDR3 spans 15 residues. CDR1 is LGHNA, CDR2 YNFKEQ, per germline.

The chain employs TRBV27 and TRBJ1-1, with 7 bases fitting TRBD1. This CDR3 has 15 amino acids. Germline lookup yields CDR1 MNHEY and CDR2 SMNVEV (reference sequence). The trim removed 1 base at V and 1 base at J, leaving 3 bases unmatched. CDR3: CASSLFGQANTEAFF. As DNA, the CDR3 is TGTGCCAGCAGTTTATTCGGACAGGCGAACACTGAAGCTTTCTTT.

This chain uses TRBV6-5 with TRBJ2-1, with 9 bases lining up with TRBD2. CDR3 length: 15 residues. Germline V gives CDR1 MNHEY, CDR2 SVGAGI. V shed 0 bases and J 7 bases; nucleotides not matched to a gene: 4. The CDR3 reads CASSYSGTSLNEQFF. CDR3 DNA sequence: TGTGCCAGCAGTTACTCGGGGACTAGCTTGAATGAGCAGTTCTTC.

The V call is TRBV5-1, the J call TRBJ2-2, with 12 positions matching TRBD2. V was clipped by 0 bases and J by 7 bases; unmatched bases: 10. Per germline, CDR1 SGHRS and CDR2 YFSETQ. CDR3 length equals 18 residues. CDR3 protein: CASSLAPPSGRAGGELFF. CDR3 nucleotide sequence: TGCGCCAGCAGCTTGGCCCCACCTAGCGGGAGGGCCGGCGGGGAGCTGTTTTTT.

This clone was detected once. The genes are TRBV6-1 and TRBJ1-5, with TRBD1 as a possible D gene (5 bases). The CDR3 sequence is 19 residues long. Germline assignment: CDR1 MNHNS and CDR2 SASEGT. With 2 bases removed from V and 2 bases from J, the gap between germline ends came to 22 bases. As DNA, the CDR3 is TGTGCCAGCAGTGAATTTTCCGGGGCTTGGGACCGGCGCAATCAGCCCCAGCATTTT. Encoded protein: CASSEFSGAWDRRNQPQHF.

The chain uses TRBV28 and TRBJ1-2; D is unclear. From germline, CDR1 is MDHEN and CDR2 SYDVKM. V was shortened by 2 bases and J by 7 bases, with 17 bases between the two germline ends. The CDR3 has 15 amino acids. DNA of the CDR3: TGTGCCAGCAGTTTAAAAATACTCGGAAACGGTGGCTACACCTTC. Translation gives CASSLKILGNGGYTF.

The rearrangement joins TRBV12-5 to TRBJ1-5; 7 bases agree with TRBD1. Germline V gene data show CDR1 as LGHNT and CDR2 as FRNRAP. The CDR3 is 13 residues long. V trimming: 6 bases; J trimming: 6 bases; junction bases outside the gene matches: 5. The CDR3 DNA reads as TGTGCTAGTGGAAAACAGGGGATTCAGCCCCAGCATTTT. It codes for CASGKQGIQPQHF.

V usage is TRBV7-2 and J usage is TRBJ1-4, with a tentative D call TRBD1 (5 bases). CDR1 is SGHTA, CDR2 FQGNSA, per germline. This CDR3 is built from 14 residues. The V gene lost 4 bases and the J gene lost 8 bases, with 14 bases spanning the gap. DNA of the CDR3: TGTGCCAGCAGCTATGACAGTATGGAGGAAAAACTGTTTTTT. It codes for CASSYDSMEEKLFF.

The chain carries TRBV30 and TRBJ1-1; D is ambiguous. The CDR3 is 11 residues long. Trimming stripped 3 bases from V and 0 bases from J, with 2 bases between. Germline V gene sequence: CDR1 GTSNPN, CDR2 SVGIG (reference sequence). CDR3 loop: CAWRMNTEAFF. In nucleotides, the CDR3 is TGTGCCTGGAGGATGAACACTGAAGCTTTCTTT.

The chain joins TRBV2 to TRBJ1-1, with D perhaps matching TRBD1 (6 bases). Germline V gene lookup returns CDR1 SNHLY and CDR2 FYNNEI. The V and J ends lost 7 bases and 4 bases respectively, with 28 bases between them. This CDR3 has 18 amino acids. The CDR3 loop is CASTRTFAGQSVGTEAFF. The CDR3 nucleotides read TGTGCCAGCACGCGGACGTTCGCAGGACAGTCTGTAGGCACTGAAGCTTTCTTT.

J is TRBJ2-7 and V is TRBV28, with D perhaps TRBD1 (7 bases). CDR1 MDHEN and CDR2 SYDVKM come from the germline V gene. Trimming removed 5 bases from V and 4 bases from J, with 15 bases in between. There are 14 residues in the CDR3. The CDR3 loop reads CASSKAGGLYEQYF. The CDR3 region has the DNA TGTGCCAGCAGTAAGGCAGGGGGGCTTTACGAGCAGTACTTC.

The chain couples TRBV18 to TRBJ2-7; D might be TRBD1 (5 bases). The CDR3 consists of 14 residues. The germline CDR1 and CDR2 sequences are KGHSH and LQKENI. The V end was cut by 5 bases, the J end by 7 bases, with 18 bases between. The DNA of the CDR3 is TGTGCCAGCTCAGCAGGAACAGGTCTTTGGGAGCAGTACTTC. Protein: CASSAGTGLWEQYF.

This clone was seen only a few times. The chain combines TRBV19 with TRBJ2-7, with 8 positions matching TRBD1. The V gene's germline CDR1 is LNHDA and CDR2 SQIVND (reference sequence). Trimming took 3 bases from V and 2 from J; bases not matched to a gene: 3. The CDR3 contains 14 residues. CDR3 nucleotide sequence: TGTGCCAGTAGTATGATGGACAGGGCCTACGAGCAGTACTTC. This gives the protein CASSMMDRAYEQYF.

The chain is built from TRBV15 and TRBJ2-1; D gene ambiguous. The V end was cut by 1 base, the J end by 0 bases, with 10 bases between. The CDR3 loop spans 16 amino acids. The germline V gene has CDR1 LNHNV and CDR2 YYDKDF (reference sequence). The CDR3 DNA reads TGTGCCACCAGCAGAGGACTCTTAAGCTCCTACAATGAGCAGTTCTTC. Protein product: CATSRGLLSSYNEQFF.

This rearrangement joins TRBV15 to TRBJ1-5; D uncertain. The CDR3 extends over 17 amino acids. The germline V and J ends were trimmed by 2 bases and 4 bases, with 18 bases remaining between them. The germline gives CDR1 LNHNV, CDR2 YYDKDF (reference sequence). The CDR3 here is CATSRTPSRAMNQPQHF. CDR3 in DNA: TGTGCCACCAGCAGAACACCTAGCCGGGCCATGAATCAGCCCCAGCATTTT.

The chain carries TRBV5-1 and TRBJ2-1; D not resolved. The CDR3 contains 15 residues. Germline loops: CDR1 SGHRS, CDR2 YFSETQ. V was shortened by 0 bases and J by 8 bases, with 15 bases between the two germline ends. The CDR3 nucleotides read TGCGCCAGCAGCTTGGCAGGACCTCAGATCGATGAGCAGTTCTTC. Translating gives CASSLAGPQIDEQFF.

The rearrangement uses TRBV2 and TRBJ2-7; possible D gene TRBD2, 6 bases. The CDR3 contains 13 residues. Germline CDR1 and CDR2: SNHLY and FYNNEI. V lost 6 bases, J lost 4 bases, and 13 bases lay in between. CDR3 nucleotides: TGTGCCAGCAGCTTACGGGACTCATACGAGCAGTACTTC. Translation gives CASSLRDSYEQYF.

The chain has TRBV5-8 and TRBJ1-3; 8 bases map to TRBD1. J gave up 7 bases and V 4 bases, and 16 bases lay outside the gene matches. CDR1 is SGHTS and CDR2 is YDEGEE in the germline V gene. This CDR3 contains 17 residues. Here the CDR3 reads CASSHTGTGAFRNTIYF. The CDR3 DNA sequence: TGTGCCAGCAGCCATACCGGGACAGGAGCCTTCCGGAACACCATATATTTT.

V is TRBV7-9 and J is TRBJ2-7; possible D gene TRBD2, 5 bases. The CDR3 totals 16 residues. Trimming removed 1 base at V and 7 bases at J, with 20 bases between. The V gene's germline CDR1 is SEHNR and CDR2 FQNEAQ (reference sequence). The CDR3 loop is CASSLEEGIGLREQYF. The CDR3 coding sequence is TGTGCCAGCAGCTTAGAAGAGGGAATCGGTCTAAGAGAGCAGTACTTC.

The J gene is TRBJ2-3, the V gene TRBV5-1; 7 bases map to TRBD1. Losses at the gene ends were 4 bases for V and 4 bases for J; bases not matched to a gene: 9. Germline V CDR1 and CDR2: SGHRS, YFSETQ. The CDR3 spans 15 residues. CDR3 sequence reads: CASSRIQGVADTQYF. The DNA for the CDR3 is TGCGCCAGCAGCCGAATCCAGGGGGTAGCAGATACGCAGTATTTT.

The J gene is TRBJ1-1, the V gene TRBV10-1; 8 nucleotides align to TRBD1. With 3 bases clipped from V and 1 base from J, the junction kept 10 bases outside the gene matches. This CDR3 region has 17 residues. Per germline, CDR1 WNHNN and CDR2 SYGVQD (reference sequence). The CDR3: CASSENIGGTGNTEAFF. Here the CDR3 DNA reads TGCGCCAGCAGTGAAAATATTGGTGGGACAGGGAACACTGAAGCTTTCTTT.

The rearrangement joins TRBV5-1 to TRBJ2-1; D possibly corresponds to TRBD2 (6 bases). The CDR3 length is 15 residues. Trimming removed 4 bases at V and 2 bases at J, with 13 bases between. Germline values: CDR1 SGHRS, CDR2 YFSETQ. CDR3 sequence: CASSPSGGPYNEQFF. As DNA, the CDR3 is TGCGCCAGCAGCCCTTCCGGAGGGCCCTACAATGAGCAGTTCTTC.

The rearrangement links TRBV30 to TRBJ2-3, with TRBD2 identical over 15 bases. From germline, CDR1 is GTSNPN and CDR2 SVGIG (reference sequence). CDR3 length: 17 residues. J lost 6 bases, V lost 2 bases, and 9 bases had no gene match. In nucleotides, the CDR3 is TGTGCCTGGAGTTCCCGGACTAGCGGGAGGGCCTACGATACGCAGTATTTT. Amino acids: CAWSSRTSGRAYDTQYF.

The V call is TRBV6-5, the J call TRBJ2-7, with 8 positions matching TRBD2. Germline assignment: CDR1 MNHEY and CDR2 SVGAGI. The CDR3 runs to 14 residues. The V gene end was trimmed by 5 bases and the J gene end by 3 bases; junction bases not matched to a gene: 6. CDR3 sequence (DNA): TGTGCCAGCAGTGCCCAGGGACTAGGCTACGAGCAGTACTTC. This translates into CASSAQGLGYEQYF.

The CDR3 DNA follows: TGTGCCAGCAAATCGGGACTAGTGAGGGATGAGCAGTTCTTC. Encoded protein: CASKSGLVRDEQFF. The rearrangement links TRBV6-5 to TRBJ2-1; 8 bases are a match to TRBD2. The germline gives CDR1 MNHEY, CDR2 SVGAGI. The junction had 10 bases not matched to a gene; V was cut back by 7 bases and J by 8 bases. This CDR3 is 14 amino acids long.